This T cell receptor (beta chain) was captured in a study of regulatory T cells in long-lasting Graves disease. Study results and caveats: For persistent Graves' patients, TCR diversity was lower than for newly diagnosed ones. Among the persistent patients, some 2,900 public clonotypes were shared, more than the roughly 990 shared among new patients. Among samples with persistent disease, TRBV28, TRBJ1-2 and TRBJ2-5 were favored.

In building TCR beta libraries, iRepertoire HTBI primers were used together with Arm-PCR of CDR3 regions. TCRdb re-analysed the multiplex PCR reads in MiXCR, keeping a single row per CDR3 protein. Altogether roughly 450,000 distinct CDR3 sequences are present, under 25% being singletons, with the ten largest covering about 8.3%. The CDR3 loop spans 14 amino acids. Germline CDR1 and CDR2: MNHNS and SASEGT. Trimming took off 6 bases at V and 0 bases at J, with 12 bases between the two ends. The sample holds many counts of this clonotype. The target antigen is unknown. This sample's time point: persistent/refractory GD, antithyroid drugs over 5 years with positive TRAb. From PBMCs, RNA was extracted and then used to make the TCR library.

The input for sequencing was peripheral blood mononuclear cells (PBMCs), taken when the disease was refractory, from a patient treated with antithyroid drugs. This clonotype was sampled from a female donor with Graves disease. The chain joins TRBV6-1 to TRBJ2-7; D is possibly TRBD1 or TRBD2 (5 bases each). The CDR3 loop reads CASRPRGRSYEQYF. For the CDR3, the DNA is TGTGCCAGCAGGCCCCGGGGACGCTCCTACGAGCAGTACTTC.